The 12 T cell receptor beta chains given below trace back to one sample, sequenced in a study of shared clonotypes between healthy human individuals. Using immunoSEQ multiplex PCR, the repertoire was profiled, and TCRdb retains in-frame clones only, with some absent. The data contain 630,000 or so clones, 98% of them singletons. Naive CD8 populations comprised CD45RO-negative cells positively selected for CCR7, excluding terminally differentiated effector memory CD45RA+ cells. The sequenced sample consisted of naive CD8+ T cells sorted from blood. The receptors were gathered from a man aged 25-45 years in good health.

The rearrangement joins TRBV29-1 to TRBJ1-2; 7 nucleotides match TRBD1. CDR1 and CDR2 (germline): SQVTM, ANQGSEA. CDR3 length equals 14 residues. V was clipped by 1 base and J by 6 bases; unmatched bases: 8. The CDR3 sequence is CSVEVDTRGNGYTF. CDR3 sequence (DNA): TGCAGCGTTGAAGTCGACACCAGGGGGAATGGCTACACCTTC. The full variable domain, completed using reference TRBV29-1 and TRBJ1-2, is SAVISQKPSRDICQRGTSLTIQCQVDSQVTMMFWYRQQPGQSLTLIATANQGSEATYESGFVIDKFPISRPNLTFSTLTVSNMSPEDSSIYLCSVEVDTRGNGYTFGSGTRLTVV.

The gene calls are TRBV4-1 and TRBJ2-7; D not resolved. Germline CDR1 MGHRA, CDR2 YSYEKL. V shed 0 bases and J shed 5 bases, with 11 bases lying between them. The CDR3 is made up of 14 amino acids. In DNA form, the CDR3 reads TGCGCCAGCAGCCAAGATCGAGTTGGGAACGAGCAGTACTTC. Its translation: CASSQDRVGNEQYF.

The chain's CDR3 is CAISQVGQGVDGYTF. The CDR3 DNA sequence: TGTGCCATCAGTCAAGTCGGGCAGGGGGTTGATGGCTACACCTTC. The chain joins TRBV10-3 to TRBJ1-2; 7 nucleotides line up with TRBD1. The CDR3 sequence is 15 residues long. V dropped 5 bases and J dropped 6; count of bases not matched to a gene: 12. In germline, CDR1 is ENHRY, CDR2 SYGVKD.

This clone was picked up one time. The rearrangement links TRBV14 to TRBJ2-7; no reliable D call. The CDR3 sequence is 15 residues long. CDR1 and CDR2 (germline): SGHDN, FVKESK. The V end lost 1 base, the J end lost 2 bases, and 12 bases lay between the germline ends. CDR3 region: CASSQGRLTTYEQYF. The CDR3 nucleotides are TGTGCCAGCAGCCAAGGTCGACTCACAACCTACGAGCAGTACTTC.

This clone was observed a single time. The gene calls are TRBV27 and TRBJ2-3, with a weak D call TRBD2 (5 bases). The V gene's germline CDR1 is MNHEY and CDR2 SMNVEV (reference sequence). This CDR3 is built from 14 residues. The V and J ends lost 3 bases and 2 bases respectively, with 9 bases between them. The CDR3 sequence: CASSLDFSTDTQYF. In nucleotides, the CDR3 is TGTGCCAGCAGTTTGGACTTCTCCACAGATACGCAGTATTTT.

This chain uses TRBV28 with TRBJ2-7, with TRBD1 matching 7 bases. Germline V gives CDR1 MDHEN, CDR2 SYDVKM. The CDR3 has 16 amino acids. V lost 4 bases, J lost 0 bases, and 9 bases stayed unmatched. This CDR3 is CASSYQSQGSSYEQYF. DNA of the CDR3: TGTGCCAGCAGTTACCAATCACAGGGGAGCTCCTACGAGCAGTACTTC.

The chain joins TRBV7-6 to TRBJ2-1; 11 bases line up with TRBD2. The CDR3 sequence is 16 residues long. V gave up 1 base and J gave up 10 bases; unmatched junction bases: 9. In germline, CDR1 is SGHVS, CDR2 FNYEAQ. CDR3 loop: CASSLVLAGGLGEQFF. The CDR3 region has the DNA TGTGCCAGCAGCTTAGTCCTAGCGGGAGGTCTAGGCGAGCAGTTCTTC.

This chain connects TRBV6-9 to TRBJ1-2; 7 bases line up with TRBD1. V was pared by 5 bases and J by 0 bases, with 12 bases of the junction left unmatched. Germline-derived CDR1 and CDR2 are MNHGY and SVAAGI. This CDR3 spans 17 amino acids. The CDR3 DNA reads as TGTGCCAGCAGTCCGCCCGTAGGGGGCGTCGCTAACTATGGCTACACCTTC. Protein sequence: CASSPPVGGVANYGYTF.

Details on this clone: This CDR3 is also generated by other DNA sequences in the sample. V and J are TRBV28 and TRBJ2-7, with D perhaps assigned TRBD1 or TRBD2 (5 bases each). V shed 3 bases and J shed 4 bases, with 7 bases lying between them. Germline CDR1 is MDHEN and CDR2 is SYDVKM. The CDR3 runs 12 residues. This CDR3 reads CASSLRGYEQYF. CDR3 coding DNA: TGTGCCAGCAGTTTGAGGGGATACGAGCAGTACTTC.

The chain links TRBV10-3 to TRBJ2-7, with D possibly being TRBD1 or TRBD2 (5 bases each). CDR3 length: 16 residues. Trimming took off 3 bases at V and 0 bases at J, with 15 bases between the two ends. Germline V lookup: CDR1 ENHRY, CDR2 SYGVKD. The CDR3 loop is CAISDVGEGPSYEQYF. The CDR3 DNA reads TGTGCCATCAGTGATGTGGGAGAGGGACCCTCCTACGAGCAGTACTTC.

This chain links TRBV5-4 with TRBJ1-1; 8 positions agree with TRBD1. The CDR3 consists of 13 residues. Trimming cost V 3 bases and J 4 bases; bases outside gene matches: 2. Germline values: CDR1 SGHNT, CDR2 YYREEE (reference sequence). As DNA, the CDR3 is TGTGCCAGCAGCTCGACAGGGGCCACTGAAGCTTTCTTT. It translates to CASSSTGATEAFF.

The CDR3 region has the DNA TGTGCCAGCAGTTTAAGGACAGGGGGCCCCCACGAGCAGTACTTC. This codes for CASSLRTGGPHEQYF. The V and J genes are TRBV27 and TRBJ2-7; 11 bases are shared with TRBD1. The germline gives CDR1 MNHEY, CDR2 SMNVEV (reference sequence). V lost 2 bases to trimming and J lost 5 bases; unmatched junction nucleotides: 5. The CDR3 is 15 amino acids.